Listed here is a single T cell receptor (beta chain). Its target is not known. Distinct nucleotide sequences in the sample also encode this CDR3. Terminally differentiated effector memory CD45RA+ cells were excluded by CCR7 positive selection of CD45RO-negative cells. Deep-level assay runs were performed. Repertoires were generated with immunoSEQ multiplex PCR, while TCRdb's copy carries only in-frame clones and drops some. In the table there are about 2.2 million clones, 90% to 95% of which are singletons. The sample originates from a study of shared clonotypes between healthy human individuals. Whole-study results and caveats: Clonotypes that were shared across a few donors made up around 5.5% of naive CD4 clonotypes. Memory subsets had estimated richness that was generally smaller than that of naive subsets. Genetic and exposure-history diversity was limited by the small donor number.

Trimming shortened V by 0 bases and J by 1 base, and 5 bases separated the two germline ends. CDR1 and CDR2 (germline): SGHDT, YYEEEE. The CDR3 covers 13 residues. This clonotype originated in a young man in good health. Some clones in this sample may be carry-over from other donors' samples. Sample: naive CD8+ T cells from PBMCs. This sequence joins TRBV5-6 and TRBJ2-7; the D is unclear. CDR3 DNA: TGTGCCAGCAGCTTGGGGTCTTCCTACGAGCAGTACTTC. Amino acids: CASSLGSSYEQYF.